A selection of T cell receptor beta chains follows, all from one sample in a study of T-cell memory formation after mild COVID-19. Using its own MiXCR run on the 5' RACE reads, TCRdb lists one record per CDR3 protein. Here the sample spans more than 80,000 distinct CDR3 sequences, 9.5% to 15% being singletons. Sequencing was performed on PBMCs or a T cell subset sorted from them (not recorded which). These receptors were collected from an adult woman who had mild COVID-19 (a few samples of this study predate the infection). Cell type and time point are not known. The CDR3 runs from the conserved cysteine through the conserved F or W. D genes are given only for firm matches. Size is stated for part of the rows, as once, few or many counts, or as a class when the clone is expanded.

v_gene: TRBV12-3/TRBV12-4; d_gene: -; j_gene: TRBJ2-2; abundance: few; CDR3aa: CASRGTGELFF; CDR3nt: TGTGCCAGCAGGGGAACCGGGGAGCTGTTTTTT
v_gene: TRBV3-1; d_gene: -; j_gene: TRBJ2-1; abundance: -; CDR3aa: CASSQVETDEQFF; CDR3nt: TGTGCCAGCAGCCAAGTCGAGACCGATGAGCAGTTCTTC
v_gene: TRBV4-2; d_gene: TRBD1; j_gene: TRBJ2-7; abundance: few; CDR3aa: CASSPNRQGANHEQYF; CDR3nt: TGTGCCAGCAGCCCCAATCGACAGGGGGCTAACCACGAGCAGTACTTC
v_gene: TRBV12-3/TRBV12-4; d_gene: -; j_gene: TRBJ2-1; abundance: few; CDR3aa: CASSPTGTFRSRNEQFF; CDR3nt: TGTGCCAGCAGTCCCACCGGAACGTTTCGGTCAAGGAATGAGCAGTTCTTC
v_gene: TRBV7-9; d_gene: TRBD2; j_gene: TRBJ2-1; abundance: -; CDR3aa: CASSSTSAIRESSYNEQFF; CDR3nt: TGTGCCAGCAGCTCGACTAGCGCTATCCGGGAAAGCTCCTACAATGAGCAGTTCTTC
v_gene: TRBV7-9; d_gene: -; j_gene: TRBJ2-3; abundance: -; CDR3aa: CASSLEPGPTDTQYF; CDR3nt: TGTGCCAGCAGCTTAGAGCCAGGTCCCACAGATACGCAGTATTTT
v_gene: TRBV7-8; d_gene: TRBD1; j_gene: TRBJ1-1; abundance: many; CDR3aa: CASSLEGQGRPEAFF; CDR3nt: TGTGCCAGCAGCTTAGAGGGACAGGGTAGACCTGAAGCTTTCTTT
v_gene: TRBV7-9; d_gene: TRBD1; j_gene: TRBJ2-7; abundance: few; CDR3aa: CASSAPDRESYEQYF; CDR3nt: TGTGCCAGCAGCGCGCCTGACAGGGAGTCCTACGAGCAGTACTTC
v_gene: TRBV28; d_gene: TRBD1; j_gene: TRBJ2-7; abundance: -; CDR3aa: CASSLSRDSYEQYF; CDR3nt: TGTGCCAGCAGTTTATCACGGGACAGCTACGAGCAGTACTTC
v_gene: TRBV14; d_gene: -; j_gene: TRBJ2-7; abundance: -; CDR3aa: CASSLRDKTYEQYF; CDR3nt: TGTGCCAGCAGCCTTCGGGACAAGACCTACGAGCAGTACTTC